Given below is one T cell receptor (beta chain) in context. V was shortened by 6 bases and J by 10 bases, with 13 bases between the two germline ends. This CDR3 comprises 11 residues. The germline CDR1 and CDR2 sequences are SQVTM and ANQGSEA. With 60 Vbeta and 13 Jbeta primers, the PCR was carried out. TCRdb keeps only in-frame clones here, not all; method: immunoSEQ multiplex PCR. The sample yields 150,000 to 200,000 clones, around four fifths seen once. This specimen belongs to a study of cytomegalovirus exposure and HLA in healthy donors. Sequenced input: PBMCs. The rearrangement links TRBV29-1 to TRBJ2-1, with a possible D match to TRBD2 (5 bases). The source is a man aged 18 to 29 in good health and CMV-seronegative. The CDR3 here is CSVARAVEQFF. The DNA for the CDR3 is TGCAGCGTCGCGAGGGCCGTGGAGCAGTTCTTC.